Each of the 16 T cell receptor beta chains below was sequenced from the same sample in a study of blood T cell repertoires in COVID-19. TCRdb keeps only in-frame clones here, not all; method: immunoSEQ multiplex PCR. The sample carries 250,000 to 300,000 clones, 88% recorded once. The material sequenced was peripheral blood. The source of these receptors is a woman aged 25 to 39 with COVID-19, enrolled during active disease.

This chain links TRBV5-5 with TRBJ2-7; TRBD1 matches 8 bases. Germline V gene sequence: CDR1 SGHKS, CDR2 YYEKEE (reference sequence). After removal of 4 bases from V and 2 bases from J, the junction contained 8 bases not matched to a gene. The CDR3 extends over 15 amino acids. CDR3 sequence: CASSGYPGQAYEQYF. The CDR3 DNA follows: TGTGCCAGCAGCGGGTATCCGGGACAGGCCTACGAGCAGTACTTC.

CDR3 region: CASSEASGSQFF. The CDR3 nucleotides are TGCGCCAGCAGTGAGGCCAGCGGGAGTCAATTCTTC. This chain connects TRBV10-1 to TRBJ2-1; TRBD2 matches 8 bases. Germline CDR1 WNHNN, CDR2 SYGVQD (reference sequence). The ends lost 2 bases at V and 16 bases at J; junction bases unmatched: 7. The CDR3 runs 12 residues.

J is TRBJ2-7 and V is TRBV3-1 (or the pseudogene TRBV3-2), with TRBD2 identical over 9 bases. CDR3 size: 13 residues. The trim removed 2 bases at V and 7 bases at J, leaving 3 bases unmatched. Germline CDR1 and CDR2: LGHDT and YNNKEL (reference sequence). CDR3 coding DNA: TGTGCCAGCAGCCAATTGCGGGGGGGTGAGCAGTACTTC. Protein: CASSQLRGGEQYF.

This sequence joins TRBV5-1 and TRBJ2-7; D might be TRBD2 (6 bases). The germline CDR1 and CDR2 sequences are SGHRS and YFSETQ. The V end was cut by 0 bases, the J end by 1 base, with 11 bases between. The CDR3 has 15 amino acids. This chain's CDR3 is CASSLAPGVSYEQYF. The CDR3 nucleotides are TGCGCCAGCAGCTTGGCCCCGGGAGTGTCCTACGAGCAGTACTTC.

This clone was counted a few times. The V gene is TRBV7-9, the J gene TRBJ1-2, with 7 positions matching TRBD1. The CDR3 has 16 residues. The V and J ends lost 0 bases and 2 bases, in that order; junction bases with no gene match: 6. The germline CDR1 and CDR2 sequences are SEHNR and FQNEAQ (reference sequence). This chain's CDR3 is CASSLALGQANYGYTF. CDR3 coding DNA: TGTGCCAGCAGCTTAGCCCTAGGACAGGCGAACTATGGCTACACCTTC.

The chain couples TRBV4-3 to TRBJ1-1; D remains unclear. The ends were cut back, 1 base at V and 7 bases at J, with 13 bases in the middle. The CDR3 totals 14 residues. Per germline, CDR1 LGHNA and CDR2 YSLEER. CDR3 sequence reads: CASSQGVRGSEAFF. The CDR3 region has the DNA TGCGCCAGCAGCCAAGGGGTTAGAGGAAGTGAAGCTTTCTTT.

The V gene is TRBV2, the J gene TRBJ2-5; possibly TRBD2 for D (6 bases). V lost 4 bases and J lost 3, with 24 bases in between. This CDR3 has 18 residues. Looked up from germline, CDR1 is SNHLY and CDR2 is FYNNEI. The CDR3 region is CASSGSRLLAEPKETQYF. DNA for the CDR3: TGTGCCAGCAGTGGGTCCCGTCTACTAGCTGAACCTAAAGAGACCCAGTACTTC.

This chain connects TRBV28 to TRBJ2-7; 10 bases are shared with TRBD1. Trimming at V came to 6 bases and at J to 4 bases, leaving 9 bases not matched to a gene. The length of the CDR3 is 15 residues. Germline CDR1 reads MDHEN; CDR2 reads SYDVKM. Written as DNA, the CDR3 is TGTGCCAGCAGCTATACTGGGACAGGGGTTTACGAGCAGTACTTC. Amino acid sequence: CASSYTGTGVYEQYF.

The chain's CDR3 is CASSPVVWAGNTEAFF. The CDR3 coding sequence is TGTGCCAGCAGTCCCGTCGTATGGGCAGGGAACACTGAAGCTTTCTTT. The chain recombines TRBV28 with TRBJ1-1; unclear D gene. Between the trimmed V and J ends, which lost 5 bases and 1 base, there was a span of 17 bases. This CDR3 is 16 amino acids long. Looked up from germline, CDR1 is MDHEN and CDR2 is SYDVKM.

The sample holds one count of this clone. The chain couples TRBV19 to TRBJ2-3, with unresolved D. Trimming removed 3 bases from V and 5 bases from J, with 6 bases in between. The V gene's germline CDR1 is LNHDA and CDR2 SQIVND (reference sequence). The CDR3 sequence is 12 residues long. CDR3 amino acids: CASSITGDTQYF. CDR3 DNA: TGTGCCAGTAGTATTACGGGAGATACGCAGTATTTT.

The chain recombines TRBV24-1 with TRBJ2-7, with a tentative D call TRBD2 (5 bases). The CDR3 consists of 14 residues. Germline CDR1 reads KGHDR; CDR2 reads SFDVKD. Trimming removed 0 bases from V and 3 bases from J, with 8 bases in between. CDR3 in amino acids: CATSDLAGNYEQYF. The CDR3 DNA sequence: TGTGCCACCAGTGATTTGGCCGGGAACTACGAGCAGTACTTC.

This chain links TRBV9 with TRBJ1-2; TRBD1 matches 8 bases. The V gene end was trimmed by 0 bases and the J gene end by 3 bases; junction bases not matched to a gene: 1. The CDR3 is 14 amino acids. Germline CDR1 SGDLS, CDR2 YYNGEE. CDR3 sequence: CASSVATGDYGYTF. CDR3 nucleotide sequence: TGTGCCAGCAGCGTAGCGACAGGGGACTATGGCTACACCTTC.

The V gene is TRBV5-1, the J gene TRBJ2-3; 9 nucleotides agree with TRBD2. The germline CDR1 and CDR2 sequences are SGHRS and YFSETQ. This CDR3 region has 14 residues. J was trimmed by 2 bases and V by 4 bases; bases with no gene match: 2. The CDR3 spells CASSLAGLTDTQYF. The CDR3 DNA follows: TGCGCCAGCAGCCTAGCGGGACTCACAGATACGCAGTATTTT.

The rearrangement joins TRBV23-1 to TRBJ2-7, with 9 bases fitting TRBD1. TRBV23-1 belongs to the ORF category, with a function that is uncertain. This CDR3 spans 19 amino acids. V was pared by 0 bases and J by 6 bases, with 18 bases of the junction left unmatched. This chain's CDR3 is CASSQSGDRELVTPFEQYF. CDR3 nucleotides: TGCGCCAGCAGTCAATCGGGGGACAGGGAATTGGTTACCCCTTTCGAGCAGTACTTC.

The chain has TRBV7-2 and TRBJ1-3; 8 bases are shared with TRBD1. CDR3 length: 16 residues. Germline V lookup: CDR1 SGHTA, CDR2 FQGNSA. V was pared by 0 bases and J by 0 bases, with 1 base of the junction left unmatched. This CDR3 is CASSLAGQGSGNTIYF. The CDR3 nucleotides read TGTGCCAGCAGCTTAGCCGGACAGGGCTCTGGAAACACCATATATTTT.

The CDR3 spells CASSVQGISSTDTQYF. The CDR3 DNA is TGTGCCAGTAGTGTACAGGGGATCTCTAGCACAGATACGCAGTATTTT. This chain joins TRBV19 and TRBJ2-3; TRBD1 agrees at 7 bases. Germline assignment: CDR1 LNHDA and CDR2 SQIVND (reference sequence). The ends lost 5 bases at V and 0 bases at J; junction bases unmatched: 8. This CDR3 comprises 16 residues.